This T cell receptor (beta chain) was identified during a study of blood T cell repertoires in COVID-19. The overall study: Acute and convalescent COVID-19 specimens originated in the United States, Italy and Spain. From T cells, B-cell-depleted T cells, or PBMCs came the material, which was cDNA or gDNA.

The V gene lost 0 bases and the J gene lost 5 bases, with 5 bases spanning the gap. The CDR3 is made up of 13 amino acids. The germline V gene has CDR1 GTSNPN and CDR2 SVGIG (reference sequence). In the authors' methods: The assay estimated nucleated cells by amplifying reference gene primers. Here immunoSEQ multiplex PCR was the method, and the copy in TCRdb shows in-frame clones only, minus some. V, J and clone size were drawn from that table, and D and trimming were deduced from the DNA. The table has over 250,000 clones, approximately 88% seen once; the top ten hold roughly 0.8%. This receptor was taken from a woman in her twenties or thirties with acute or convalescent COVID-19. Sequencing input: peripheral blood. V and J are TRBV30 and TRBJ1-6, with D unclear. The CDR3 region has the DNA TGTGCCTGGAGTGTACTTAATAATTCACCCCTCCACTTT. The encoded protein is CAWSVLNNSPLHF. The variable domain in full, with the rest retrieved from reference TRBV30 and TRBJ1-6, is SQTIHQWPATLVQPVGSPLSLECTVEGTSNPNLYWYRQAAGRGLQLLFYSVGIGQISSEVPQNLSASRPQDRQFILSSKKLLLSDSGFYLCAWSVLNNSPLHFGNGTRLTVT.